This T cell receptor (beta chain) derives from a study of spatial heterogeneity in lung cancer. Indicated time point: sample taken at primary tumor resection. Samples were donated by 72 untreated early-stage non-small cell lung cancer patients. This CDR3 is built from 14 residues. CDR1 is SGHVS, CDR2 FQNEAQ, per germline. Trimming took 0 bases from V and 4 from J, leaving 9 bases between them. MiXCR, run by TCRdb on the 5' RACE reads, gives a single entry per CDR3 protein. Of over 50,000 distinct CDR3 sequences listed, 6.3% are singletons. The chain carries TRBV7-8 and TRBJ1-2; D ambiguous. Sequenced material: PBMCs, taken at surgery. The clonotype originates from a female donor with early-stage non-small cell lung cancer. In DNA, the CDR3 is TGTGCCAGCAGCTTAGCGCGAGGTTCCTATGGCTACACCTTC. Translating gives CASSLARGSYGYTF.